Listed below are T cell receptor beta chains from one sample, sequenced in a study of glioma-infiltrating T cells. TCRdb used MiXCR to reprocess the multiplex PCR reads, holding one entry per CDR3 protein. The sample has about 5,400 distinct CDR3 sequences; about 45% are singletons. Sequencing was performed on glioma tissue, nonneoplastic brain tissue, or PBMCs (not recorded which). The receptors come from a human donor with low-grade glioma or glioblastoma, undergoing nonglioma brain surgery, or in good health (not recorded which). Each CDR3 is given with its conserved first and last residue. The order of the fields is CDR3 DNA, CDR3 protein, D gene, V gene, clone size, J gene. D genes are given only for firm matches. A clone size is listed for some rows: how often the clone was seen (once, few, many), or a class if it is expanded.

TGCAGTGCGCAGGGGGGGGGAGTGGGAATGTACCAAGAGACCCAGTACTTC | CSAQGGGVGMYQETQYF | - | TRBV20-1 | medium-sized | TRBJ2-5
TGTGCCAGCAGTTACCTTGGACTTCCCTACGAGCAGTACTTC | CASSYLGLPYEQYF | - | TRBV6-6 | medium-sized | TRBJ2-7
TGTGCCAGCAGTTCCACCCGGGCAGGCTCCGAGCAGTACTTC | CASSSTRAGSEQYF | - | TRBV28 | - | TRBJ2-7
TGTGCCAGCAGTTACAAGGGAGGCACTGAAGCTTTCTTT | CASSYKGGTEAFF | - | TRBV6-5 | - | TRBJ1-1
TGCAGTGCTTCCCGATGGACAAATGAGCAGTTCTTC | CSASRWTNEQFF | - | TRBV20-1 | - | TRBJ2-1
TGTGCCAGCAGCTTTCTAGCGGGAGCTTACGAGCAGTACTTC | CASSFLAGAYEQYF | TRBD2 | TRBV7-8 | - | TRBJ2-7
TGTGCCAGCAGTTTGGCCAGGCCGAATGAGCAGTTCTTC | CASSLARPNEQFF | - | TRBV12-3/TRBV12-4 | medium-sized | TRBJ2-1
TGTGCCAGCAGCCCCCAAGGGGACACTGAAGCTTTCTTT | CASSPQGDTEAFF | - | TRBV7-2 | - | TRBJ1-1
TGTGCCAGCAAGAGCCAGGGGGTTCCTGAAGCTTTCTTT | CASKSQGVPEAFF | TRBD1 | TRBV6-5 | - | TRBJ1-1
TGTGCCAGCAGCCCGATAGCGGGAGTAGTCGGCGAGCAGTACTTC | CASSPIAGVVGEQYF | TRBD2 | TRBV14 | many | TRBJ2-7
TGTGCCAGCAGTCCAGGGTATGGCTACACCTTC | CASSPGYGYTF | - | TRBV6-1 | - | TRBJ1-2